The entry that follows covers one T cell receptor (beta chain) sequence. This sample is part of a study of control samples from healthy donors and cancer patients. Only in-frame clones appear in the TCRdb table, and some are missing; sequencing was by immunoSEQ multiplex PCR. The sample holds about 160,000 clones, over 85% seen once. The sequenced material came from blood. The sequence was collected from a man aged 30 to 45 in good health.

The CDR3 loop reads CASRRRIRDSNSPLHF. The CDR3 nucleotides are TGTGCCAGCAGGAGAAGAATCCGCGACTCCAATTCACCCCTCCACTTT. J is TRBJ1-6 and V is TRBV5-6, with D unresolved. Trimming stripped 5 bases from V and 7 bases from J, with 19 bases between. The germline gives CDR1 SGHDT, CDR2 YYEEEE. This CDR3 is 16 amino acids long.